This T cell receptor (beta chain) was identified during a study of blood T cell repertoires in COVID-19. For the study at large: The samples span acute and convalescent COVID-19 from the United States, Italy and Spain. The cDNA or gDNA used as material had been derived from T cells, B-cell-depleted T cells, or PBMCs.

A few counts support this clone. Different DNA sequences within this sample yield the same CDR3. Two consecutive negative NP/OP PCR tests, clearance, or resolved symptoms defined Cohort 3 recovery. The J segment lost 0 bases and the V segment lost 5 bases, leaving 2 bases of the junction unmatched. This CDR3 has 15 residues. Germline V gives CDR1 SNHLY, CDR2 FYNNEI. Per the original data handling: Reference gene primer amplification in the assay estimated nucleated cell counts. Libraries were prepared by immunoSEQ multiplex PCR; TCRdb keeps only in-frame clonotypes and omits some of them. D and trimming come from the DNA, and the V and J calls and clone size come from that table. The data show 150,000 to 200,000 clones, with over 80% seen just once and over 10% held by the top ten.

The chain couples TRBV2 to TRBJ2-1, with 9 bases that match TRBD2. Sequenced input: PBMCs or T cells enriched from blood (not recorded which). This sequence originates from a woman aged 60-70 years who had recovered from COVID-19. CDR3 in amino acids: CASSRSGSSYNEQFF. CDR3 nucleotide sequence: TGTGCCAGCAGTCGTAGCGGGAGCTCCTACAATGAGCAGTTCTTC.